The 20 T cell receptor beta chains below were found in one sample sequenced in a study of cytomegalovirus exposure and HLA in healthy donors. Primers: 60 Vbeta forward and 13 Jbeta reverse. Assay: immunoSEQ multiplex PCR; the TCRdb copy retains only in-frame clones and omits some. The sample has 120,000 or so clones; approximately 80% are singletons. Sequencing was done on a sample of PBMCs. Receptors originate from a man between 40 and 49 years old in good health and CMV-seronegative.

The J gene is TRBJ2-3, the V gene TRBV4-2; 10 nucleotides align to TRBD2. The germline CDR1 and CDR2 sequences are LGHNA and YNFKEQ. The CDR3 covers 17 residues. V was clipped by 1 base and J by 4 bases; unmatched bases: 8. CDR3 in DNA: TGTGCCAGCAGCCAAGCTACTAGCGGGACTGGGGCAGATACGCAGTATTTT. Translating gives CASSQATSGTGADTQYF.

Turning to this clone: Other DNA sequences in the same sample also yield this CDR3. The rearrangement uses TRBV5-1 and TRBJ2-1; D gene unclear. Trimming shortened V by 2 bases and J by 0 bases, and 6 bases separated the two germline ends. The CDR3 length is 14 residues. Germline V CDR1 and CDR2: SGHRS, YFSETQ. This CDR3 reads CASSLQNSYNEQFF. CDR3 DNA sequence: TGCGCCAGCAGCTTACAGAACTCCTACAATGAGCAGTTCTTC.

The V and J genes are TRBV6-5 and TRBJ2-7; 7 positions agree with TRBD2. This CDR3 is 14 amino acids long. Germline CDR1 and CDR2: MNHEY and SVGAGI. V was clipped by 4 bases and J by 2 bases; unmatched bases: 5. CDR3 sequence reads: CASSSGGGAYEQYF. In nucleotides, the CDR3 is TGTGCCAGCAGTTCCGGCGGGGGTGCCTACGAGCAGTACTTC.

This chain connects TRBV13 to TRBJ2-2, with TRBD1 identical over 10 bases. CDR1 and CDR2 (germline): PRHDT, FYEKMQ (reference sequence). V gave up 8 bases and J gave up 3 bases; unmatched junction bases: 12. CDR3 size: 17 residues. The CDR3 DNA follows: TGTGCCAGCGGGGCACCCCACGGGACAGGGGACACCGGGGAGCTGTTTTTT. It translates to CASGAPHGTGDTGELFF.

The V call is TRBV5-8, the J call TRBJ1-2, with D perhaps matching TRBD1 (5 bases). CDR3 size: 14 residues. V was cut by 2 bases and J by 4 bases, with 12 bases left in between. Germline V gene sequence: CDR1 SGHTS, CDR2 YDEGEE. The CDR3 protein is CASSLVRGTYGYTF. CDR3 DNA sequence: TGTGCCAGCAGCTTAGTTCGGGGGACCTATGGCTACACCTTC.

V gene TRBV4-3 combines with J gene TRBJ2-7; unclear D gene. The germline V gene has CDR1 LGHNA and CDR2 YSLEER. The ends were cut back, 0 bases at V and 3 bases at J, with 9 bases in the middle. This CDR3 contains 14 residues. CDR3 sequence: CASSQDTEIYEQYF. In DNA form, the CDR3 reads TGCGCCAGCAGCCAAGATACGGAGATCTACGAGCAGTACTTC.

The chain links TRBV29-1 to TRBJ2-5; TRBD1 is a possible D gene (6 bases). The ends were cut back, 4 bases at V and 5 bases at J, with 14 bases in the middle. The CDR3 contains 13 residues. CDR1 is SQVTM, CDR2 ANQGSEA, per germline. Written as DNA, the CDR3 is TGCAGCGTTGTGAGAAACAGGGTCGAGACCCAGTACTTC. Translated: CSVVRNRVETQYF.

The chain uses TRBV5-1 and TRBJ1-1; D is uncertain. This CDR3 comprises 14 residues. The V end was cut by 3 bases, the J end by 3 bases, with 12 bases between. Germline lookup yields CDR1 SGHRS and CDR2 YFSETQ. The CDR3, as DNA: TGCGCCAGCAGCTCGGCGGCGTGGGACACTGAAGCTTTCTTT. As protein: CASSSAAWDTEAFF.

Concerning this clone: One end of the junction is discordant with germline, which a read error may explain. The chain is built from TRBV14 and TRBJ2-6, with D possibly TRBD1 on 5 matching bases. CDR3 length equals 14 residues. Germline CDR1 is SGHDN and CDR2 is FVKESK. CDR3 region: CASTRSSGANGLTF. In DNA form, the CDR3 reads TGTGCCAGCACACGGAGCTCTGGGGCCAACGGCCTGACTTTC. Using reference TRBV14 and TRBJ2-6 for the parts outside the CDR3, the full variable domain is EAGVTQFPSHSVIEKGQTVTLRCDPISGHDNLYWYRRVMGKEIKFLLHFVKESKQDESGMPNNRFLAERTGGTYSTLKVQPAELEDSGVYFCASTRSSGANGLTFGAGSRLTVL.

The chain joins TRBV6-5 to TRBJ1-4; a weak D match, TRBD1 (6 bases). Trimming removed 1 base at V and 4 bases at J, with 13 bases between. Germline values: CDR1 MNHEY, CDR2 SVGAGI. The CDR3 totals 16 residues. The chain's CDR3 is CASSYFAGAYNEKLFF. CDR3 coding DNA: TGTGCCAGCAGTTACTTCGCAGGGGCCTATAATGAAAAACTGTTTTTT.

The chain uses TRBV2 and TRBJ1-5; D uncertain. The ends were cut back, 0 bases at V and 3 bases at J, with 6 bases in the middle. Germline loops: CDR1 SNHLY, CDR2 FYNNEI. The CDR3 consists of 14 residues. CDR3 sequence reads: CASSEAASNQPQHF. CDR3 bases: TGTGCCAGCAGTGAAGCGGCCTCCAATCAGCCCCAGCATTTT.

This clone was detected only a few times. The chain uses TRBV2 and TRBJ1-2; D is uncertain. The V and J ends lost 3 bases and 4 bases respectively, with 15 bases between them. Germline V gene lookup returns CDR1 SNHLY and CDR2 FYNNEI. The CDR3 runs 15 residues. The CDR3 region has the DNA TGTGCCAGCAGTGAGGAATTTGAGACTTCCTATGGCTACACCTTC. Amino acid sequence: CASSEEFETSYGYTF.

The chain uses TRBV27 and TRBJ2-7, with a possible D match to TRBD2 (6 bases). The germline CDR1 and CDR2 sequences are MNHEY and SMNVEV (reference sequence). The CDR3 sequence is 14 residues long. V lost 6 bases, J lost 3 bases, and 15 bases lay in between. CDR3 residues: CASSNWGLDYEQYF. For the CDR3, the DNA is TGTGCCAGCAGCAATTGGGGACTGGACTACGAGCAGTACTTC.

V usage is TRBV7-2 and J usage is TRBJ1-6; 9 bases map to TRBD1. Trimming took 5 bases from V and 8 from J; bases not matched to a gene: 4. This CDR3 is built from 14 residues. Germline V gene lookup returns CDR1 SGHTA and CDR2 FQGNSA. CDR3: CASSTQGAYSPLHF. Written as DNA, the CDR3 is TGTGCCAGCAGCACACAGGGGGCATATTCACCCCTCCACTTT.

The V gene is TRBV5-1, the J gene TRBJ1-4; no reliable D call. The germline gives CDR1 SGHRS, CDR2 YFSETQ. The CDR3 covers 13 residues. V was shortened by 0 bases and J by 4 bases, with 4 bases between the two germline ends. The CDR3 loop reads CASSLAVNEKLFF. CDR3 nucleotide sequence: TGCGCCAGCAGCTTGGCCGTTAATGAAAAACTGTTTTTT. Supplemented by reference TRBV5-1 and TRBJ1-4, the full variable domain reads KAGVTQTPRYLIKTRGQQVTLSCSPISGHRSVSWYQQTPGQGLQFLFEYFSETQRNKGNFPGRFSGRQFSNSRSEMNVSTLELGDSALYLCASSLAVNEKLFFGSGTQLSVL.

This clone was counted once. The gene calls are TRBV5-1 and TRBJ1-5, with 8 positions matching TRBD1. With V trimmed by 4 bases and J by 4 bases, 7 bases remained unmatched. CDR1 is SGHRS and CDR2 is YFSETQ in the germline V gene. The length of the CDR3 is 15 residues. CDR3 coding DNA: TGCGCCAGCAGCGCTGGACAGGGCGGGAATCAGCCCCAGCATTTT. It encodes CASSAGQGGNQPQHF.

The CDR3 sequence: CASAYEPNPEETQYF. The CDR3 DNA is TGTGCTAGTGCTTACGAGCCAAACCCGGAGGAGACCCAGTACTTC. V and J are TRBV12-5 and TRBJ2-5; D gene unclear. Per germline, CDR1 LGHNT and CDR2 FRNRAP. The CDR3 consists of 15 residues. Between the trimmed V and J ends, which lost 7 bases and 5 bases, there was a span of 20 bases. The whole variable domain, filled in from reference TRBV12-5 and TRBJ2-5, reads DARVTQTPRHKVTEMGQEVTMRCQPILGHNTVFWYRQTMMQGLELLAYFRNRAPLDDSGMPKDRFSAEMPDATLATLKIQPSEPRDSAVYFCASAYEPNPEETQYFGPGTRLLVL.

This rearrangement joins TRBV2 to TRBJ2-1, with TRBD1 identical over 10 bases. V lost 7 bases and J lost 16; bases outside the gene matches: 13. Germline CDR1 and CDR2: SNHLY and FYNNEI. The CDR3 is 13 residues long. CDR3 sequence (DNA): TGTGCCAGCACCCGACAGGGGGCGAGCTCAATCTTCTTC. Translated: CASTRQGASSIFF. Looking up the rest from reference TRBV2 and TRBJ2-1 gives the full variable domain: EPEVTQTPSHQVTQMGQEVILRCVPISNHLYFYWYRQILGQKVEFLVSFYNNEISEKSEIFDDQFSVERPDGSNFTLKIRSTKLEDSAMYFCASTRQGASSIFFGPGTRLTVL.

CDR3 sequence: CASSGTGGFETQYF. DNA for the CDR3: TGTGCCAGTAGTGGGACAGGGGGCTTTGAGACCCAGTACTTC. The rearrangement uses TRBV19 and TRBJ2-5; 12 bases align to TRBD1. Germline CDR1 is LNHDA and CDR2 is SQIVND (reference sequence). J was trimmed by 5 bases and V by 5 bases; bases with no gene match: 3. The CDR3 covers 14 residues.

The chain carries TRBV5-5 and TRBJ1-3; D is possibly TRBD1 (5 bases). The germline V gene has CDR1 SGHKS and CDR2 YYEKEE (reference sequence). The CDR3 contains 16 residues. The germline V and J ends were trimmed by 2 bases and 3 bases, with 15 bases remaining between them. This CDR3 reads CASSFFGPTDGNTIYF. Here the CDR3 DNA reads TGTGCCAGCAGCTTCTTCGGGCCGACAGATGGAAACACCATATATTTT.